One and the same sample provided the 32 T cell receptor beta chains below, sequenced in a study of long-term antiretroviral therapy in people with HIV. Researchers report immunoSEQ v3.0 was run at survey level. Here immunoSEQ multiplex PCR was the method, and the copy in TCRdb shows in-frame clones only, minus some. This sample has 20,000 to 25,000 clones, with less than 85% found just once. Material: unsorted PBMCs, obtained 0.5 years before starting antiretroviral therapy. These receptors all stem from a middle-aged man with HIV.

The chain carries TRBV28 and TRBJ1-4; D is unresolved. The CDR3 extends over 14 amino acids. V gave up 2 bases and J gave up 0 bases, with 4 bases separating them. Germline values: CDR1 MDHEN, CDR2 SYDVKM. The CDR3 sequence: CASSLPTTNEKLFF. CDR3 sequence (DNA): TGTGCCAGCAGTTTACCTACAACTAATGAAAAACTGTTTTTT.

This chain links TRBV19 with TRBJ1-1; 8 positions match TRBD1. Looked up from germline, CDR1 is LNHDA and CDR2 is SQIVND (reference sequence). The V segment lost 0 bases and the J segment 5 bases; nucleotides outside the gene matches: 5. The CDR3 runs to 15 residues. As DNA, the CDR3 is TGTGCCAGTAGTATAGATGGACAGGGCGGGACTGAAGCTTTCTTT. Protein product: CASSIDGQGGTEAFF.

This clone was detected only once. The chain carries TRBV28 and TRBJ1-3, with 8 bases fitting TRBD1. V gave up 3 bases and J gave up 0 bases; unmatched junction bases: 1. Germline V gene sequence: CDR1 MDHEN, CDR2 SYDVKM. The CDR3 contains 15 residues. The CDR3 nucleotides read TGTGCCAGCAGTTTCGGGACAGGCTCTGGAAACACCATATATTTT. This gives the protein CASSFGTGSGNTIYF.

The genes are TRBV7-8 and TRBJ2-1; 9 bases are shared with TRBD2. This CDR3 is 15 amino acids long. Germline trimming cut 3 bases from V and 4 bases from J; bases unmatched to any gene: 4. Germline CDR1 is SGHVS and CDR2 is FQNEAQ. The CDR3 nucleotides read TGTGCCAGCAGCTTGCCTAGCGGGGCTTACAATGAGCAGTTCTTC. Translated: CASSLPSGAYNEQFF.

The chain joins TRBV6-1 to TRBJ1-1; 10 bases agree with TRBD1. The CDR3 covers 15 residues. V was pared by 6 bases and J by 11 bases, with 15 bases of the junction left unmatched. Germline CDR1 MNHNS, CDR2 SASEGT. The CDR3 loop reads CASSLRGTGEFMAFF. Written as DNA, the CDR3 is TGTGCCAGCAGCCTTCGGGGGACAGGGGAGTTTATGGCTTTCTTT.

This clone came up a few times. This chain links TRBV4-1 with TRBJ2-5; 7 bases map to TRBD1. With 5 bases clipped from V and 0 bases from J, the junction kept 9 bases outside the gene matches. Germline V CDR1 and CDR2: MGHRA, YSYEKL. This CDR3 comprises 16 residues. The CDR3 region has the DNA TGCGCCAGCAGCTTTCGGACAGGAGAGTACCAAGAGACCCAGTACTTC. Amino acids: CASSFRTGEYQETQYF.

The chain joins TRBV28 to TRBJ2-7; D possibly corresponds to TRBD2 (5 bases). The CDR3 contains 14 residues. V lost 3 bases and J lost 6, with 15 bases in between. Germline loops: CDR1 MDHEN, CDR2 SYDVKM. The CDR3 loop is CASSFGVNYGEQYF. In DNA form, the CDR3 reads TGTGCCAGCAGTTTCGGGGTCAACTATGGCGAGCAGTACTTC.

The CDR3 DNA reads as TGTGCCAGTCGCCTGTCCTCCGGGACAGGGGATTACTACGAGCAGTACTTC. Translating gives CASRLSSGTGDYYEQYF. The rearrangement links TRBV19 to TRBJ2-7, with 10 bases identical to TRBD1. This CDR3 contains 17 residues. V shed 8 bases, J shed 3 bases, and the junction held 16 bases outside the gene matches. From germline, CDR1 is LNHDA and CDR2 SQIVND (reference sequence).

As DNA, the CDR3 is TGTGCCTGGAGTGGGCAAGAGACCCAGTACTTC. Translation: CAWSGQETQYF. This rearrangement joins TRBV30 to TRBJ2-5, with D unclear. V was cut by 1 base and J by 2 bases, with 2 bases left in between. Germline V gene data show CDR1 as GTSNPN and CDR2 as SVGIG (reference sequence). CDR3 length: 11 residues.

Remarks on this clone: Compared with germline, one end of the junction differs, possibly owing to a read error. This chain connects TRBV7-7 to TRBJ2-5, with D perhaps matching TRBD1 (5 bases). The CDR3 covers 16 residues. CDR1 is SSHAT and CDR2 is FNYEAQ in the germline V gene (reference sequence). The CDR3: CASSRQFTGIAETQYF. CDR3 sequence (DNA): TGTGCTAGCAGCCGACAGTTCACTGGTATCGCGGAGACCCAGTACTTC.

The chain couples TRBV7-9 to TRBJ1-1; D gene unclear. Trimming pared 1 base from V and 1 base from J, leaving 7 bases between. CDR1 is SEHNR, CDR2 FQNEAQ, per germline (reference sequence). The CDR3 has 14 amino acids. The CDR3: CASSLGLANTEAFF. CDR3 DNA sequence: TGTGCCAGCAGCTTAGGGCTAGCGAACACTGAAGCTTTCTTT.

The chain links TRBV11-1 to TRBJ2-1; D possibly corresponds to TRBD1 (6 bases). Germline-derived CDR1 and CDR2 are SGHAT and FQDESV (reference sequence). Deletions cut 3 bases from V and 14 bases from J, with 14 bases between. This CDR3 is 12 amino acids long. The CDR3 sequence is CASSFGDTREFF. CDR3 nucleotide sequence: TGTGCCAGCAGCTTCGGGGACACAAGGGAGTTCTTC.

V gene TRBV6-4 combines with J gene TRBJ1-2; a weak D match, TRBD1 (6 bases). Trimming stripped 4 bases from V and 1 base from J, with 10 bases between. This CDR3 region has 14 residues. Germline-derived CDR1 and CDR2 are MRHNA and SNTAGT. CDR3 residues: CASSGRDNNYGYTF. CDR3 in DNA: TGTGCCAGCAGTGGGCGGGACAATAACTATGGCTACACCTTC.

This chain joins TRBV11-2 and TRBJ1-1; 9 bases match TRBD1. This CDR3 is 19 amino acids long. J lost 1 base, V lost 5 bases, and 17 bases had no gene match. Germline lookup yields CDR1 SGHAT and CDR2 FQNNGV. The CDR3 DNA reads TGTGCCAGCAGCATAAGCCCAATTGACAGGGGGAAAGGGAACACTGAAGCTTTCTTT. Its protein product is CASSISPIDRGKGNTEAFF.

This clone was picked up one time. The chain carries TRBV11-2 and TRBJ2-2, with D uncertain. CDR1 and CDR2 from the germline V gene are SGHAT and FQNNGV. This CDR3 region has 17 residues. Trimming pared 2 bases from V and 0 bases from J, leaving 13 bases between. As DNA, the CDR3 is TGTGCCAGCAGCTTAAGTCCGTCCAAAGCGAACACCGGGGAGCTGTTTTTT. Translation gives CASSLSPSKANTGELFF.

The chain has TRBV5-4 and TRBJ2-2; TRBD1 might be the D (7 bases). V was clipped by 3 bases and J by 6 bases, with 15 bases between them. The CDR3 loop spans 15 amino acids. Germline V CDR1 and CDR2: SGHNT, YYREEE (reference sequence). CDR3 nucleotide sequence: TGTGCCAGCAGCTCACGGGGGACAGCCGCCGGGGAGCTGTTTTTT. Its protein product is CASSSRGTAAGELFF.

This chain joins TRBV7-3 and TRBJ2-5; D may be TRBD1 (5 bases). The CDR3 is made up of 15 amino acids. Germline V gene data show CDR1 as SGHTA and CDR2 as FQGTGA. V was trimmed by 3 bases and J by 7 bases, leaving 18 bases between them. CDR3 in amino acids: CASSFGFGQGATQYF. The CDR3 DNA reads TGTGCCAGCAGCTTTGGTTTCGGGCAGGGTGCGACCCAGTACTTC. Full variable domain (missing parts from reference TRBV7-3 and TRBJ2-5): GAGVSQTPSNKVTEKGKYVELRCDPISGHTALYWYRQSLGQGPEFLIYFQGTGAADDSGLPNDRFFAVRPEGSVSTLKIQRTERGDSAVYLCASSFGFGQGATQYFGPGTRLLVL.

This chain connects TRBV6-4 to TRBJ1-1; D perhaps matches TRBD1 (5 bases). The germline V gene encodes CDR1 MRHNA and CDR2 SNTAGT. Trimming removed 6 bases from V and 7 bases from J, with 15 bases in between. The CDR3 is 13 amino acids. CDR3 nucleotides: TGTGCCAGCAGACCGACAGCCCAAGGTGAAGCTTTCTTT. Protein product: CASRPTAQGEAFF.

The rearrangement joins TRBV7-9 to TRBJ1-1; 11 bases match TRBD1. Germline V lookup: CDR1 SEHNR, CDR2 FQNEAQ (reference sequence). The CDR3 extends over 13 amino acids. Losses at the gene ends were 3 bases for V and 6 bases for J; bases not matched to a gene: 0. CDR3 sequence reads: CASSLGQGAEAFF. CDR3 sequence (DNA): TGTGCCAGCAGCTTGGGACAGGGGGCTGAAGCTTTCTTT.

This chain joins TRBV28 and TRBJ2-7; the D gene could be TRBD1 or TRBD2 (5 bases each). V gave up 3 bases and J gave up 0 bases, with 15 bases separating them. Germline loops: CDR1 MDHEN, CDR2 SYDVKM. The CDR3 is 16 amino acids. The CDR3, as DNA: TGTGCCAGCAGTTTCGGGGACCGCGAGAGCTCCTACGAGCAGTACTTC. Residues: CASSFGDRESSYEQYF.

The chain links TRBV14 to TRBJ2-7, with 7 bases fitting TRBD1. Trimming cost V 0 bases and J 5 bases; bases outside gene matches: 13. This CDR3 has 17 residues. CDR1 and CDR2 from the germline V gene are SGHDN and FVKESK. The CDR3 DNA follows: TGTGCCAGCAGCCAAGATCCCCCAAGGGGGCTTAAGGACGAGCAGTACTTC. It specifies CASSQDPPRGLKDEQYF. The complete variable domain, with remaining parts taken from reference TRBV14 and TRBJ2-7, reads EAGVTQFPSHSVIEKGQTVTLRCDPISGHDNLYWYRRVMGKEIKFLLHFVKESKQDESGMPNNRFLAERTGGTYSTLKVQPAELEDSGVYFCASSQDPPRGLKDEQYFGPGTRLTVT.

This chain links TRBV28 with TRBJ2-5, with D possibly TRBD1 on 5 matching bases. Trimming took 5 bases from V and 2 from J, leaving 18 bases between them. The CDR3 spans 16 residues. Germline CDR1 is MDHEN and CDR2 is SYDVKM. This CDR3 is CASSPVGKGFQETQYF. In DNA form, the CDR3 reads TGTGCCAGCAGTCCAGTGGGGAAGGGGTTTCAAGAGACCCAGTACTTC.

The V gene is TRBV6-5, the J gene TRBJ1-2; possible D gene TRBD1, 5 bases. There are 13 residues in the CDR3. V lost 6 bases, J lost 4 bases, and 12 bases lay in between. Germline lookup yields CDR1 MNHEY and CDR2 SVGAGI. The CDR3 spells CASSYSGTYGYTF. CDR3 coding DNA: TGTGCCAGCAGCTATTCAGGGACCTATGGCTACACCTTC.

V usage is TRBV28 and J usage is TRBJ2-3; weak D call: TRBD2 (5 bases). Trimming took 8 bases from V and 0 from J, leaving 15 bases between them. The length of the CDR3 is 15 residues. Germline CDR1 and CDR2: MDHEN and SYDVKM. The CDR3 DNA is TGTGCCAGCGCTGGGGAGTCAGTTAGCACAGATACGCAGTATTTT. It encodes CASAGESVSTDTQYF. Variable domain in full (rest from reference TRBV28 and TRBJ2-3): DVKVTQSSRYLVKRTGEKVFLECVQDMDHENMFWYRQDPGLGLRLIYFSYDVKMKEKGDIPEGYSVSREKKERFSLILESASTNQTSMYLCASAGESVSTDTQYFGPGTRLTVL.

This clone was counted a single time. The chain carries TRBV2 and TRBJ2-1, with D hard to call. The CDR3 is made up of 10 amino acids. Germline CDR1 reads SNHLY; CDR2 reads FYNNEI. Trimming removed 4 bases at V and 6 bases at J, with 1 base between. CDR3 bases: TGTGCCAGCAGTGTCAATGAGCAGTTCTTC. The encoded protein is CASSVNEQFF. Supplemented by reference TRBV2 and TRBJ2-1, the full variable domain reads EPEVTQTPSHQVTQMGQEVILRCVPISNHLYFYWYRQILGQKVEFLVSFYNNEISEKSEIFDDQFSVERPDGSNFTLKIRSTKLEDSAMYFCASSVNEQFFGPGTRLTVL.

This chain joins TRBV28 and TRBJ1-3; no clear D gene. The CDR3 totals 15 residues. Germline assignment: CDR1 MDHEN and CDR2 SYDVKM. The ends were cut back, 1 base at V and 0 bases at J, with 7 bases in the middle. CDR3 DNA: TGTGCCAGCAGTTTATATCTTAGCTCTGGAAACACCATATATTTT. Protein product: CASSLYLSSGNTIYF.

The V and J genes are TRBV2 and TRBJ2-7; D is undetermined. Trimming pared 5 bases from V and 1 base from J, leaving 21 bases between. The V gene's germline CDR1 is SNHLY and CDR2 FYNNEI. CDR3 length equals 17 residues. CDR3 nucleotide sequence: TGTGCCAGCAGTTCTCCCGAATCAGATGCCCTATCCTACGAGCAGTACTTC. Translating gives CASSSPESDALSYEQYF.

The chain uses TRBV18 and TRBJ1-2; D not certain. Trimming stripped 5 bases from V and 4 bases from J, with 14 bases between. CDR1 is KGHSH, CDR2 LQKENI, per germline. The CDR3 contains 14 residues. The CDR3 here is CASSFNDGSYGYTF. The CDR3 DNA reads as TGTGCCAGCTCATTCAACGACGGATCCTATGGCTACACCTTC.

The chain links TRBV9 to TRBJ1-5; unclear D gene. The V gene lost 5 bases and the J gene lost 0 bases, with 6 bases spanning the gap. CDR3 length equals 13 residues. From germline, CDR1 is SGDLS and CDR2 YYNGEE. CDR3 sequence (DNA): TGTGCCAGCAGTCATAATAGCAATCAGCCCCAGCATTTT. Translating gives CASSHNSNQPQHF.

This chain connects TRBV9 to TRBJ2-7, with 10 bases lining up with TRBD1. The germline V gene encodes CDR1 SGDLS and CDR2 YYNGEE. The CDR3 extends over 16 amino acids. V gave up 0 bases and J gave up 1 base; unmatched junction bases: 4. The CDR3 sequence: CASSVDPGQGSYEQYF. The CDR3 coding sequence is TGTGCCAGCAGCGTAGACCCGGGACAGGGGTCCTACGAGCAGTACTTC.

This clone was found once. The V and J genes are TRBV7-8 and TRBJ2-6, with TRBD1 matching 8 bases. CDR3 length equals 19 residues. CDR1 is SGHVS and CDR2 is FQNEAQ in the germline V gene. V was pared by 0 bases and J by 0 bases, with 7 bases of the junction left unmatched. CDR3 coding DNA: TGTGCCAGCAGCTTAGCTCCAGGGACAGGCCTCTCTGGGGCCAACGTCCTGACTTTC. It translates to CASSLAPGTGLSGANVLTF.

This rearrangement joins TRBV7-2 to TRBJ2-7, with D uncertain. V was shortened by 4 bases and J by 2 bases, with 3 bases between the two germline ends. The CDR3 is made up of 11 amino acids. CDR1 is SGHTA, CDR2 FQGNSA, per germline. In nucleotides, the CDR3 is TGTGCCAGCAGCTCCACCTACGAGCAGTACTTC. Its translation: CASSSTYEQYF.